This TCR beta chain is from a study of cytomegalovirus exposure and HLA in healthy donors. As for the study in general: Across roughly 400 genotyped donors, 81% landed in the Caucasian-associated ancestry cluster. Overall study results and limits: In terms of immune exposure information, only CMV serostatus was available.

Each of the donors was a healthy bone marrow donor. The donors, nominally healthy at sampling, likely had unrecorded immune exposures. Researchers ran the PCR with 60 Vbeta and 13 Jbeta primers. The method was immunoSEQ multiplex PCR; TCRdb's version includes in-frame clones alone and lacks a portion of them. The sample totals roughly 200,000 clones. In the case of this clone: Its antigen is unidentified.

The CDR3 covers 14 residues. Germline loops: CDR1 SGHRS, CDR2 YFSETQ. Trimming removed 0 bases from V and 9 bases from J, with 13 bases in between. This sequence was found in a young man in good health and CMV-seronegative. The material sequenced was PBMCs. The rearrangement links TRBV5-1 to TRBJ2-1; TRBD2 might be the D (6 bases). CDR3 residues: CASSLAPGGTEQFF. Written as DNA, the CDR3 is TGCGCCAGCAGCTTGGCGCCAGGAGGGACTGAGCAGTTCTTC.